The clone carrying this T cell receptor (beta chain) was seen a handful of times. A much bigger clone sits one base away, suggesting this may be a read error. This entry is derived from a study of T cells in Graves' hyperthyroidism and ophthalmopathy. This CDR3 comprises 16 residues. Germline assignment: CDR1 DFQATT and CDR2 SNEGSKA (reference sequence). Over 18 months, lack of ophthalmopathy progression marked Graves' hyperthyroidism as stable. Patients aged 18 to 65 had newly diagnosed hyperthyroidism lasting under 2 months. Amplification of TCR beta CDR3 regions was performed using RNA transcripts as template. RT-PCR in the first round (using the HTBI primer set) targeted the TCR CDR3. MiXCR, applied by TCRdb to the multiplex PCR reads, yields one record per CDR3 protein. The sample includes around 340,000 distinct CDR3 sequences, roughly 17% of them seen just once.

The sequence was collected from a man younger than 40 with Graves' hyperthyroidism. The V gene is TRBV20-1, the J gene TRBJ1-5, with 8 positions matching TRBD1. The sequenced sample consisted of blood. CDR3 loop: CSAPKPTGVTDQPRHF. The CDR3 bases are TGCAGTGCTCCCAAACCGACAGGGGTAACGGATCAGCCCCGGCATTTT.